The 13 T cell receptor beta chains presented below share a single source sample, sequenced in a study of radiation and T cells in renal cell carcinoma. Clones were read by immunoSEQ multiplex PCR, and TCRdb kept only the in-frame ones, dropping some. The table records 70,000 to 80,000 clones, approximately 83% of them present only once. Time point described: blood 2 weeks post-SBRT. Treatment given: 15 Gy SBRT to primary tumor, nephrectomy 4 weeks later. The sequenced sample was blood, obtained from a patient whose treatment included radiotherapy and nephrectomy. The receptor source for this set is a woman aged 50 to 60 with renal cell carcinoma.

This clone was seen a handful of times. The chain has TRBV11-2 and TRBJ2-7; D ambiguous. The CDR3 extends over 13 amino acids. Per germline, CDR1 SGHAT and CDR2 FQNNGV. Trimming stripped 0 bases from V and 7 bases from J, with 10 bases between. CDR3: CASSLDSIREQYF. As DNA, the CDR3 is TGTGCCAGCAGCTTAGATTCAATACGTGAGCAGTACTTC.

The V and J genes are TRBV4-2 and TRBJ1-2, with D maybe TRBD1 (5 bases). The CDR3 consists of 17 residues. Germline CDR1 is LGHNA and CDR2 is YNFKEQ. V lost 0 bases, J lost 4 bases, and 18 bases lay in between. CDR3: CASSQDFGHQAPYGYTF. The CDR3 nucleotides read TGTGCCAGCAGCCAAGATTTCGGACACCAAGCGCCCTATGGCTACACCTTC.

This clone appeared a single time. The chain has TRBV27 and TRBJ2-1, with 10 bases lining up with TRBD2. From germline, CDR1 is MNHEY and CDR2 SMNVEV (reference sequence). V lost 6 bases and J lost 2; bases outside the gene matches: 7. The CDR3 sequence is 16 residues long. The CDR3 bases are TGTGCCAGCAGACCAGGACTAGCGGAGGCCTACAATGAGCAGTTCTTC. Amino acids: CASRPGLAEAYNEQFF.

The chain couples TRBV6-5 to TRBJ1-5, with unresolved D. The V end lost 6 bases, the J end lost 7 bases, and 19 bases lay between the germline ends. Germline V gene sequence: CDR1 MNHEY, CDR2 SVGAGI. The CDR3 has 15 residues. CDR3 nucleotide sequence: TGTGCCAGCAGCCCGAATAACGAATTGGGCCAGCCCCAGCATTTT. It specifies CASSPNNELGQPQHF.

This clone was detected once. The V gene is TRBV28, the J gene TRBJ2-7; 9 positions match TRBD1. V shed 2 bases, J shed 6 bases, and the junction held 8 bases outside the gene matches. This CDR3 spans 15 amino acids. CDR1 is MDHEN and CDR2 is SYDVKM in the germline V gene. As DNA, the CDR3 is TGTGCCAGCAGTTTACCGGGACAGGGCTTCTCCGAGCAGTACTTC. It translates to CASSLPGQGFSEQYF.

The chain is built from TRBV7-9 and TRBJ1-5; no reliable D call. Trimming took 4 bases from V and 4 from J, leaving 8 bases between them. This CDR3 is built from 13 residues. CDR1 is SEHNR and CDR2 is FQNEAQ in the germline V gene (reference sequence). CDR3 in DNA: TGTGCCAGCAGCTCCCGAACTAATCAGCCCCAGCATTTT. Amino acid sequence: CASSSRTNQPQHF.

On this clone itself: Within the sample, other DNA sequences also encode this same CDR3. The chain couples TRBV9 to TRBJ1-5; a weak D match, TRBD1 (5 bases). Germline loops: CDR1 SGDLS, CDR2 YYNGEE. This CDR3 has 16 residues. Trimming shortened V by 0 bases and J by 4 bases, and 14 bases separated the two germline ends. CDR3 bases: TGTGCCAGCAGCGTAGGGGGCAGGGAGGAGAATCAGCCCCAGCATTTT. Its translation is CASSVGGREENQPQHF.

The rearrangement uses TRBV20-1 and TRBJ2-2; no firm D call. The germline CDR1 and CDR2 sequences are DFQATT and SNEGSKA (reference sequence). The CDR3 is 11 residues long. Trimming took off 3 bases at V and 7 bases at J, with 6 bases between the two ends. The CDR3 sequence is CSASRNGELFF. The CDR3, as DNA: TGCAGTGCTAGCAGGAACGGGGAGCTGTTTTTT.

V gene TRBV5-1 combines with J gene TRBJ2-7; 8 nucleotides match TRBD1. This CDR3 region has 14 residues. Germline CDR1 SGHRS, CDR2 YFSETQ. Trimming cost V 4 bases and J 6 bases; bases outside gene matches: 9. CDR3 DNA sequence: TGCGCCAGCAGCATGGACAGGGACCTAGGCGAGCAGTACTTC. As protein: CASSMDRDLGEQYF.

The CDR3 DNA sequence: TGCGCCAGCAGCTTGGACAGGGCTCGCACCGGGGAGCTGTTTTTT. As protein: CASSLDRARTGELFF. The chain employs TRBV5-1 and TRBJ2-2, with D possibly being TRBD1 (6 bases). The CDR3 has 15 residues. V was cut by 0 bases and J by 4 bases, with 10 bases left in between. Germline-derived CDR1 and CDR2 are SGHRS and YFSETQ.

This chain joins TRBV19 and TRBJ2-7, with 10 bases lining up with TRBD1. With V trimmed by 6 bases and J by 3 bases, 5 bases remained unmatched. CDR1 and CDR2 (germline): LNHDA, SQIVND (reference sequence). This CDR3 has 14 residues. CDR3 protein: CASRRTGGSYEQYF. Here the CDR3 DNA reads TGTGCCAGTAGGAGGACAGGGGGGAGCTACGAGCAGTACTTC.

The chain has TRBV28 and TRBJ1-4, with unresolved D. Between the trimmed V and J ends, which lost 1 base and 8 bases, there was a span of 14 bases. Germline loops: CDR1 MDHEN, CDR2 SYDVKM. The CDR3 runs 15 residues. The CDR3 DNA reads TGTGCCAGCAGTTTATTTGGGCCTGGCGGAGAAAAACTGTTTTTT. Translation: CASSLFGPGGEKLFF.

This clone occurred a few times. V is TRBV11-2 and J is TRBJ2-3; TRBD2 is a possible D gene (6 bases). The CDR3 contains 15 residues. The V and J ends lost 5 bases and 0 bases respectively, with 12 bases between them. From germline, CDR1 is SGHAT and CDR2 FQNNGV. In DNA form, the CDR3 reads TGTGCCAGCAGCCTATCGAGCGGGAGCACAGATACGCAGTATTTT. Its translation is CASSLSSGSTDTQYF.